This T cell receptor beta chain was obtained from a study of blood T cells in healthy people across ages. There are 12 residues in the CDR3. Trimming took off 6 bases at V and 4 bases at J, with 12 bases between the two ends. The germline V gene has CDR1 DFQATT and CDR2 SNEGSKA (reference sequence). This clonotype was detected a few times. For the second PCR, which ran for roughly 6 to 12 cycles, a sample-barcoded 5' primer and a J-beta primer mix were used. One entry per CDR3 protein results from TCRdb running MiXCR on the 5' RACE reads. The sample gives 850,000 to 1,100,000 distinct CDR3 sequences, roughly two fifths of which show up once; 13% is in the top ten.

The TCR comes from a man aged 18 to 30 in good health. The chain employs TRBV20-1 and TRBJ1-1, with a weak D call TRBD1 (6 bases). The sequenced sample consisted of blood. CDR3 protein: CSAKGGPTEAFF. DNA of the CDR3: TGCAGTGCCAAGGGGGGGCCCACTGAAGCTTTCTTT.